This T cell receptor beta chain originates from a study of blood T cell repertoires in COVID-19 (dated by TCRdb to between 2020 and 2021). Turning to the overall study: The collaborator samples originated in the United States, Italy and Spain and spanned the acute and convalescent phases of COVID-19. The prospective study material was composed of cDNA or gDNA derived from T cells, B-cell-depleted T cells, or PBMCs. Deeply sampled blood TCRbeta repertoires from subjects exposed to, actively infected with, or recovered from COVID-19 were included in the dataset. A freely available public database, intended as a resource for researchers studying the immune response to SARS-CoV-2, is where the repertoires were released. Samples came from the ongoing ImmuneRACE study (first 160 participants) plus 1,254 subjects from 6 global collaborators. Sample metadata almost always included a de-identified subject ID, COVID-19 status, age in years and sex. Where HLA class I and class II types were available, the types were taken from metadata supplied by the sample provider, not from assay-based typing.

A note on this clone: Its cognate antigen has yet to be identified. No qualities accompany the bases; no much larger clone lies one base away.

On the study overall, not on this receptor specifically: How much clinical and demographic metadata was included differed by source and by participant, and the metadata was provided uncurated.

Participants in the prospective study were aged roughly 18 to 100 years, lived in more than 20 United States geographic areas, and enrolled through a virtual design. Cohort assignment in the prospective study relied on participant-reported clinical history from a screening survey and a study questionnaire. Exposed participants had been in contact, within 2 weeks of entering the study, with a person who had a PCR-confirmed or clinician-diagnosed case of COVID-19. In the prospective study, whole blood, serum and a nasopharyngeal or oropharyngeal swab were collected from each participant by mobile phlebotomists. Prospective study participants could optionally give additional blood draws and questionnaires over a 2-month period. Prospective study blood samples were shipped either frozen or at room temperature before DNA extraction. TCRbeta CDR3 regions were amplified from genomic DNA by means of the immunoSEQ Assay, a bias-controlled multiplex PCR. Per the authors' processing: Nucleated cell counts per sample were estimated from amplification of reference gene primers within the assay. To quantify the absolute abundance of each unique TCRbeta CDR3 rearrangement, sequence reads were collapsed and filtered. Productive Simpson clonality was computed per sample as the square root of Simpson's diversity index over productive rearrangements. TCRdb mirrors the immuneACCESS table, restricted to in-frame sequences. Some clones are absent from its copies; in checked studies, under half trace to an unresolved V gene, and the reason for the others is unknown. The V and J calls and clone size come from that table; D and trimming were worked out from the DNA. For this sample the table gives hundreds of thousands of clones, of which around four fifths were detected only once. The ten largest clones capture 4.5% to 5% of the sample.

The CDR3 runs 14 residues from the cysteine to the phenylalanine. Here the CDR3 DNA is all that survives: 42 bases in frame from base 1. The CDR1 and CDR2 encoded by the germline V gene are KGHSH and LQKENI. The junction shows trimming of 2 bases on V and 3 bases on J, plus 9 bases between the germline ends. This TCR was recovered from a woman aged 45-59 years who had been exposed to COVID-19. The receptor chain draws on TRBV18 and TRBJ2-3; TRBD2 is possibly the D segment (6 matching bases). The sequencing input was PBMCs or T cells enriched from blood (not recorded which). The DNA is TGTGCCAGCTCACCAAGGAGGGATACAGATACGCAGTATTTT. Its translation reads: CASSPRRDTDTQYF.